This T cell receptor (beta chain) was found in a study of graft-versus-host responses after intestinal transplantation. Study context: Transplant types were multivisceral, liver-intestinal, or isolated intestinal. Every recipient underwent anti-thymocyte globulin induction, then tacrolimus and steroids for two to four years. Findings of the study overall: Circulating GvH clone levels at their peak were associated with HvG declines (early post-transplant). GvH clones appeared in recipient marrow, some first in ileum or blood.

Clones were sequenced by immunoSEQ multiplex PCR, and TCRdb holds only the in-frame ones, with some missing. The repertoire holds tens of thousands of clones, with roughly 90% as singletons. Intraepithelial plus lamina propria lymphocytes were released by processing graft tissue. About this clone itself: Antigen: not known.

There are 16 residues in the CDR3. The germline V gene encodes CDR1 SGHTA and CDR2 FQGTGA. V shed 5 bases and J 4 bases; nucleotides not matched to a gene: 6. The receptor was isolated from a human patient who received an intestinal transplant, so some T cells may come from the graft donor. The sample consisted of ileum tissue, taken around 190 days after intestinal transplant. The chain has TRBV7-3 and TRBJ2-2, with 11 bases fitting TRBD2. CDR3 sequence reads: CASSLLAGGPTGELFF. CDR3 DNA: TGTGCCAGCAGCCTGTTAGCGGGAGGGCCCACCGGGGAGCTGTTTTTT.